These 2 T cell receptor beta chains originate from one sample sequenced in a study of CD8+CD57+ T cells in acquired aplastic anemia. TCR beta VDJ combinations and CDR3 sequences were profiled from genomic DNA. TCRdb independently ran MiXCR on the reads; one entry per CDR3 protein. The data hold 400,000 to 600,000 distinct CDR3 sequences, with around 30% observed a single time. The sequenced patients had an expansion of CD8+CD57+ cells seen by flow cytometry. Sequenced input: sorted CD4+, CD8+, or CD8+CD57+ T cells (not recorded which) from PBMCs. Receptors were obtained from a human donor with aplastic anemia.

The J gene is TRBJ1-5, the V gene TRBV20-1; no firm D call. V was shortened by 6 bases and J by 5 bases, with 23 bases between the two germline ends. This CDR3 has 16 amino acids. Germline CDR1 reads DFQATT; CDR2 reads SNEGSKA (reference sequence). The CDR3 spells CSANREWAARDQPQHF. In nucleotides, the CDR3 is TGCAGTGCCAATCGTGAGTGGGCAGCGAGGGATCAGCCCCAGCATTTT.

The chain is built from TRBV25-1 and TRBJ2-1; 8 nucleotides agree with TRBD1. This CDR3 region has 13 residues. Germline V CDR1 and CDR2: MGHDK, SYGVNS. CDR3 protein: CARPGTGGNEQFF. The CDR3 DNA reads TGTGCTAGACCCGGCACAGGGGGTAATGAGCAGTTCTTC.